In this sample, the clone carrying this T cell receptor (beta chain) turned up many times. Researchers report isolating at least 6 million PBMCs per sample. The entry originates in a study of blood T cells in healthy people across ages. Across the study: Per two T cells, template switching captured roughly one barcoded beta molecule.

Primed by a sample-barcoded 5' primer and a J-beta primer mix, a second PCR proceeded for about 6 to 11 cycles. TCRdb independently ran MiXCR on the 5' RACE reads; one entry per CDR3 protein. This sample yields hundreds of thousands of distinct CDR3 sequences, of which 46% are seen a single time; around 18% belongs to the top ten. This CDR3 is 16 amino acids long. With 3 bases removed from V and 0 bases from J, the gap between germline ends came to 12 bases. The gene calls are TRBV12-3 or TRBV12-4 and TRBJ1-5; a weak D match, TRBD1 (6 bases). Sequenced sample: blood. The receptor's source is a man older than 75 in good health. CDR3 coding DNA: TGTGCCAGCAGTTTCGGGCAGGGGTATAGCAATCAGCCCCAGCATTTT. It codes for CASSFGQGYSNQPQHF.